A single sample is the source of the 2 T cell receptor beta chains below, sequenced in a study of blood T cell repertoires in COVID-19. Here immunoSEQ multiplex PCR was the method, and the copy in TCRdb shows in-frame clones only, minus some. Here the sample spans around 140,000 clones, approximately 78% being singletons. What was sequenced was peripheral blood. The source is a human donor with acute or convalescent COVID-19. The donor label of this sample is uncertain.

The rearrangement joins TRBV9 to TRBJ1-1, with 7 bases fitting TRBD1. Germline lookup yields CDR1 SGDLS and CDR2 YYNGEE. There are 14 residues in the CDR3. Germline trimming cut 4 bases from V and 0 bases from J; bases unmatched to any gene: 3. CDR3 protein: CASSPGQVNTEAFF. CDR3 sequence (DNA): TGTGCCAGCAGCCCCGGACAGGTGAACACTGAAGCTTTCTTT.

The V and J genes are TRBV29-1 and TRBJ2-5; perhaps TRBD2 as D (5 bases). The CDR3 has 11 residues. Trimming pared 6 bases from V and 2 bases from J, leaving 7 bases between. The V gene's germline CDR1 is SQVTM and CDR2 ANQGSEA. CDR3 residues: CSVGLQETQYF. The CDR3 bases are TGCAGCGTCGGACTTCAAGAGACCCAGTACTTC.